This T cell receptor (beta chain) originates from a study of vaccination effects on CD4 cells after COVID-19. Here immunoSEQ multiplex PCR was the method, and the copy in TCRdb shows in-frame clones only, minus some. The sample gives fewer than 85,000 clones, under 85% of which show up once; approximately 0.9% is in the top ten. As for this clone: Its antigen is not known.

Germline-derived CDR1 and CDR2 are MRHNA and SNTAGT. The CDR3 consists of 16 residues. V lost 1 base to trimming and J lost 1 base; unmatched junction nucleotides: 3. Within the ViraFEST assay, antigen-specific CD4+ T cells underwent expansion with viral peptide pools prior to sequencing. Having been cultured for around ten days, the cells underwent CD4+ T cell isolation. Two-dose BNT162b2 or mRNA-1273 vaccination was given to participants. The sequence was collected from a human donor who received a COVID-19 vaccine. Here the sequenced sample was CD4+ T cells from PBMCs cultured with HCoV-OC43 spike peptides, taken after COVID-19 vaccination. Subset reported: HCoV-OC43 spike overlapping peptide pool stimulation. This chain connects TRBV6-4 to TRBJ2-1; TRBD2 matches at 8 bases. The CDR3 DNA follows: TGTGCCAGCAGTGACTACGGGGGGGCATCCTACAATGAGCAGTTCTTC. Protein product: CASSDYGGASYNEQFF.